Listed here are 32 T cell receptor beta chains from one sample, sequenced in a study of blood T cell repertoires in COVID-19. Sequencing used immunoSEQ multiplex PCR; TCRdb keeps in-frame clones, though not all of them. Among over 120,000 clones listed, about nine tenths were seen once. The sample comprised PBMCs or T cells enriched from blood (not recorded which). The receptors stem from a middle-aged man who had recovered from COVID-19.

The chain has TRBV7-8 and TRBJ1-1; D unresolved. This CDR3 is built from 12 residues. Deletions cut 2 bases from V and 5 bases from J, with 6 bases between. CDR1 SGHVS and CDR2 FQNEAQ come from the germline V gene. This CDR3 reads CASSLIETEAFF. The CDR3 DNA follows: TGTGCCAGCAGCTTAATAGAGACTGAAGCTTTCTTT.

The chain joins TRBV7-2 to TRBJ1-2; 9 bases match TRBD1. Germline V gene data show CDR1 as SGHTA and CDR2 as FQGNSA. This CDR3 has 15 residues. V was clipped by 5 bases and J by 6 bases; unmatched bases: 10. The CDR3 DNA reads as TGTGCCAGCAGCCCGGGGACAGGGCTGTTGAATGGCTACACCTTC. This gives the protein CASSPGTGLLNGYTF.

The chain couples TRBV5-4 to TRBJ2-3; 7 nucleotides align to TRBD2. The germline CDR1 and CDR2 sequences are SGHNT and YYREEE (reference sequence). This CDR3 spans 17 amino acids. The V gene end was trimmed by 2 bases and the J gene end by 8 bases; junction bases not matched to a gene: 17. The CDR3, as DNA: TGTGCCAGCAGCTTCCCGGGGGGTAGCGGTCCTCAGGGTACGCAGTATTTT. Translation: CASSFPGGSGPQGTQYF.

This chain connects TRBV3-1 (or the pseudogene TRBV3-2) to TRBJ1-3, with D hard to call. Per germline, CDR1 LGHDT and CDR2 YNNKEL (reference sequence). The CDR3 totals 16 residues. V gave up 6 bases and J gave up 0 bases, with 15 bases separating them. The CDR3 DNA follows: TGTGCCAGCAGGCTTTCGGACGGGAGCTCTGGAAACACCATATATTTT. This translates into CASRLSDGSSGNTIYF.

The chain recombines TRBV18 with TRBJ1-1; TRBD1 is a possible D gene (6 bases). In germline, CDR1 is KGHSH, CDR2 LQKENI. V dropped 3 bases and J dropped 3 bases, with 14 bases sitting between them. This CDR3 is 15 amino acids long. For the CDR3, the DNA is TGTGCCAGCTCACCTTCAGGGGCCGGGGACACTGAAGCTTTCTTT. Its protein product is CASSPSGAGDTEAFF.

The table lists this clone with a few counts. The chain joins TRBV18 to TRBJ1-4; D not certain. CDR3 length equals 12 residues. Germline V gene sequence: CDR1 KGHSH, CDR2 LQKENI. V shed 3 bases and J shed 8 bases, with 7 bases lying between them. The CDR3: CASSPSVEKLFF. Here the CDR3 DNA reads TGTGCCAGCTCACCCTCCGTCGAAAAACTGTTTTTT.

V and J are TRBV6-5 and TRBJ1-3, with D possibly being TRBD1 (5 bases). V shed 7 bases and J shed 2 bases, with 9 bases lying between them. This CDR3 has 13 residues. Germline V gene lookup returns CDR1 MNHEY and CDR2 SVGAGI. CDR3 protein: CASMRTTGNTIYF. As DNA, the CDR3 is TGTGCCAGCATGAGGACAACTGGAAACACCATATATTTT.

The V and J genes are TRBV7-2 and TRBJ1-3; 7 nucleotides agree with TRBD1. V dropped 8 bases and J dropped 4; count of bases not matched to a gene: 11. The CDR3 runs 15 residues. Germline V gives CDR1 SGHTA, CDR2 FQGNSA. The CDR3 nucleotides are TGTGCCAGCCGCAAGGGGGCCCGTGTGGGAAACACCATATATTTT. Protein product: CASRKGARVGNTIYF.

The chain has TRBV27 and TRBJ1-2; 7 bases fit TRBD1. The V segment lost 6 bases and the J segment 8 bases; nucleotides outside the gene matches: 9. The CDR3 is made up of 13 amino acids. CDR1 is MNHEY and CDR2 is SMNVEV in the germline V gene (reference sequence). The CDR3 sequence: CASRLQGSEGYTF. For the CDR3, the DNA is TGTGCCAGCAGGTTACAGGGGTCGGAGGGCTACACCTTC.

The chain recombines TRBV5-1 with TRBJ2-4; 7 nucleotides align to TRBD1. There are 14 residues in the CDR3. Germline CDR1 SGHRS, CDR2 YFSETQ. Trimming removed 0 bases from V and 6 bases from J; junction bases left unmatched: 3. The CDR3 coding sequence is TGCGCCAGCAGCTTGGGACAGGGAACAAACATTCAGTACTTC. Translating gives CASSLGQGTNIQYF.

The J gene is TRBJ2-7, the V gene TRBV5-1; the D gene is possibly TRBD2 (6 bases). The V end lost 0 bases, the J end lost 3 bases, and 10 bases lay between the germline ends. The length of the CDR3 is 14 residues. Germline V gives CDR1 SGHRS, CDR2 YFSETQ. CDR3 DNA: TGCGCCAGCAGCTTGGTTCCGGGAGTCTACGAGCAGTACTTC. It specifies CASSLVPGVYEQYF.

CDR3 nucleotide sequence: TGTGCCAGCAGTTACAAACAGGGGGACTATGGCTACACCTTC. It encodes CASSYKQGDYGYTF. The chain joins TRBV6-5 to TRBJ1-2; 8 nucleotides line up with TRBD1. V shed 2 bases and J 3 bases; nucleotides not matched to a gene: 2. CDR3 length equals 14 residues. CDR1 and CDR2 from the germline V gene are MNHEY and SVGAGI.

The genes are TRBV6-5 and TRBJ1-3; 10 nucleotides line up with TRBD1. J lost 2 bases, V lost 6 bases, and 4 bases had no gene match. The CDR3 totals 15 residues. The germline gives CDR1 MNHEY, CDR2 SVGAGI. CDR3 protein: CASRGGQGTGNTIYF. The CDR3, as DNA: TGTGCCAGCAGGGGGGGACAGGGGACTGGAAACACCATATATTTT.

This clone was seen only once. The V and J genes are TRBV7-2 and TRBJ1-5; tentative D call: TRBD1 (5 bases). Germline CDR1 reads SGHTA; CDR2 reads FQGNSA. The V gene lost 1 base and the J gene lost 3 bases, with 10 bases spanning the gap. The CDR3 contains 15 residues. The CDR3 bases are TGTGCCAGCAGCTTAGAAGGCAGGGTCAATCAGCCCCAGCATTTT. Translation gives CASSLEGRVNQPQHF.

CDR3 DNA: TGTGCCAGCAGCTCGATGGCTCCCGGGACAAAATACGGCTACACCTTC. Its translation is CASSSMAPGTKYGYTF. V gene TRBV7-9 combines with J gene TRBJ1-2; weak D call: TRBD1 (6 bases). Trimming cost V 4 bases and J 8 bases, with 23 bases left between them. The CDR3 contains 16 residues. The germline CDR1 and CDR2 sequences are SEHNR and FQNEAQ (reference sequence).

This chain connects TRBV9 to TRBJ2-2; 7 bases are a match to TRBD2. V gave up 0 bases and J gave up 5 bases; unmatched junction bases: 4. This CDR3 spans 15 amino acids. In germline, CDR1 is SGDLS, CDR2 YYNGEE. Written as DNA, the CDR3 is TGTGCCAGCAGCGTAGCGGGGGGACTAACCGGGGAGCTGTTTTTT. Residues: CASSVAGGLTGELFF.

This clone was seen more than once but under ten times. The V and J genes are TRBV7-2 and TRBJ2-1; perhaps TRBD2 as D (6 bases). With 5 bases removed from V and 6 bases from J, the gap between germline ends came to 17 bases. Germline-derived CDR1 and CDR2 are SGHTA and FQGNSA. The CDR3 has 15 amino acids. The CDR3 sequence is CASSPHSGKSNEQFF. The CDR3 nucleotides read TGTGCCAGCAGCCCCCATAGCGGAAAAAGCAATGAGCAGTTCTTC. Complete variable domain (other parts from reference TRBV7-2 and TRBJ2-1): GAGVSQSPSNKVTEKGKDVELRCDPISGHTALYWYRQSLGQGLEFLIYFQGNSAPDKSGLPSDRFSAERTGGSVSTLTIQRTQQEDSAVYLCASSPHSGKSNEQFFGPGTRLTVL.

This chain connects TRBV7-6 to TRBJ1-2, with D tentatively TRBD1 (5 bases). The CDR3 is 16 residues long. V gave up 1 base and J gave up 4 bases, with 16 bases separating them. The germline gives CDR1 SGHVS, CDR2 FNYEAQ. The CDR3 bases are TGTGCCAGCAGCTTAGGAAGTGACGGGACTACCTATGGCTACACCTTC. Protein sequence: CASSLGSDGTTYGYTF.

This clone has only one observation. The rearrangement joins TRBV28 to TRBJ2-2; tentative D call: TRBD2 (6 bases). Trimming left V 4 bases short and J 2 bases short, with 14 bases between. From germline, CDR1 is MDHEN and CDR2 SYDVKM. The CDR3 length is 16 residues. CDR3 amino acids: CASSSLGTLNTGELFF. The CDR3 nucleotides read TGTGCCAGCAGTTCTCTAGGGACTCTCAACACCGGGGAGCTGTTTTTT.

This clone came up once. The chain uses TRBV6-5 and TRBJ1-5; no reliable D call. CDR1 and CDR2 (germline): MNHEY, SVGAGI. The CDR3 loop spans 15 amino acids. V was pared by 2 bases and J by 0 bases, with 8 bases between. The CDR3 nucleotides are TGTGCCAGCAGTTACCGGGGATATAGCAATCAGCCCCAGCATTTT. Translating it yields CASSYRGYSNQPQHF.

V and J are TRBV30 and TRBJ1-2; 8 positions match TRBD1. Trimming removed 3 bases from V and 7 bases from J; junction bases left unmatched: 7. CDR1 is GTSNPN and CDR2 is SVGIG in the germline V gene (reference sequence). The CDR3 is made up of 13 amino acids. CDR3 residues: CAWRIQGGGGYTF. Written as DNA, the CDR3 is TGTGCCTGGAGAATACAGGGGGGCGGTGGCTACACCTTC. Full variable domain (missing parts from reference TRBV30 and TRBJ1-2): SQTIHQWPATLVQPVGSPLSLECTVEGTSNPNLYWYRQAAGRGLQLLFYSVGIGQISSEVPQNLSASRPQDRQFILSSKKLLLSDSGFYLCAWRIQGGGGYTFGSGTRLTVV.

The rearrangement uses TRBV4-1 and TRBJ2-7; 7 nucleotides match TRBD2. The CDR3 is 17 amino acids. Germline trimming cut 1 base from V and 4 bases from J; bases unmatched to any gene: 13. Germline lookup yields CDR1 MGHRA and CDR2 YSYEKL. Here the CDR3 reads CASSQGVASGGSYEQYF. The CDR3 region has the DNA TGCGCCAGCAGCCAAGGGGTTGCGTCGGGAGGTTCGTACGAGCAGTACTTC.

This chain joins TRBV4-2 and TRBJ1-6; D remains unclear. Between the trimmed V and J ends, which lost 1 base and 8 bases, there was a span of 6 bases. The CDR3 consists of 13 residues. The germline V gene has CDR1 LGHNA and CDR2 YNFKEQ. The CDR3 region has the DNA TGTGCCAGCAGCCAAGGTTCGGATTCACCCCTCCACTTT. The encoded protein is CASSQGSDSPLHF.

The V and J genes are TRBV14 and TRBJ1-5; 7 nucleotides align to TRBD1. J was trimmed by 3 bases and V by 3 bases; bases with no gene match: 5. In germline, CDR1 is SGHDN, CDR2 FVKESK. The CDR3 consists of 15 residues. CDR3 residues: CASSQGQRPNQPQHF. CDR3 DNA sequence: TGTGCCAGCAGCCAGGGACAGAGACCCAATCAGCCCCAGCATTTT.

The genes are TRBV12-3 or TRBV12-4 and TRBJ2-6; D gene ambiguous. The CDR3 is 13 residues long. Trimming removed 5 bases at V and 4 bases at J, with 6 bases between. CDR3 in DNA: TGTGCCAGCAGTCTATCCGGGGCCAACGTCCTGACTTTC. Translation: CASSLSGANVLTF.

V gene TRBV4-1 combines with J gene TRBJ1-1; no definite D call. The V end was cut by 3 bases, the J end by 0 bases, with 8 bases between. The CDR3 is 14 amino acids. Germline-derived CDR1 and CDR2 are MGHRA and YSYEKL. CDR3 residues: CASSHLSLNTEAFF. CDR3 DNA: TGCGCCAGCAGCCATTTATCTTTGAACACTGAAGCTTTCTTT.

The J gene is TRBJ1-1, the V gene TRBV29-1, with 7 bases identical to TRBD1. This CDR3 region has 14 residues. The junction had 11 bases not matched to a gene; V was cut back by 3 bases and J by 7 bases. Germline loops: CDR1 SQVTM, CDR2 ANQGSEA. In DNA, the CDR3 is TGCAGCGTTGACAGACCCGACAGGGCTGGTGAAGCTTTCTTT. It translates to CSVDRPDRAGEAFF.

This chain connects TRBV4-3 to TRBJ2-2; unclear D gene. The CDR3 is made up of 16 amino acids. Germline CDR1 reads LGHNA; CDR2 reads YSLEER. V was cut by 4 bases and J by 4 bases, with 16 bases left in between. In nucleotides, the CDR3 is TGCGCCAGCAGCCCCAAGATGGGTAGGAGCACCGGGGAGCTGTTTTTT. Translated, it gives CASSPKMGRSTGELFF.

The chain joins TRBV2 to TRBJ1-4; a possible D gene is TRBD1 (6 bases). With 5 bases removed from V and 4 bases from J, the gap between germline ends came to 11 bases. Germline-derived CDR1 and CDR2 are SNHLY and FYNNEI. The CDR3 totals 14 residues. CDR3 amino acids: CASSSTGFNEKLFF. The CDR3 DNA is TGTGCCAGCAGTTCGACAGGATTTAATGAAAAACTGTTTTTT.

CDR3 amino acids: CASKRGEGDTEAFF. DNA for the CDR3: TGTGCCAGCAAGAGGGGAGAGGGGGACACTGAAGCTTTCTTT. The rearrangement uses TRBV6-6 and TRBJ1-1, with a weak D call TRBD1 (6 bases). V lost 7 bases, J lost 3 bases, and 15 bases lay in between. The germline CDR1 and CDR2 sequences are MNHNY and SVGAGI (reference sequence). The length of the CDR3 is 14 residues.

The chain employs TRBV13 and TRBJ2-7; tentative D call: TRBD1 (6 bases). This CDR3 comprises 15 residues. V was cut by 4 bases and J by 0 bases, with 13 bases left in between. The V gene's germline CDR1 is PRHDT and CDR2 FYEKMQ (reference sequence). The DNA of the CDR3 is TGTGCCAGCAGCTCCCGTCCAGGGGACTCCTACGAGCAGTACTTC. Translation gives CASSSRPGDSYEQYF.

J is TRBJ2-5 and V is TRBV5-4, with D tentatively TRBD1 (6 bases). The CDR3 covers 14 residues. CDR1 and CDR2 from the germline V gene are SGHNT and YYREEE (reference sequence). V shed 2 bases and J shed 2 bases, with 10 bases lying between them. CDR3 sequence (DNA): TGTGCCAGCAGCTTCGGACAGAAACAAGAGACCCAGTACTTC. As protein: CASSFGQKQETQYF.